This T cell receptor (beta chain) originates from a study of cytomegalovirus exposure and HLA in healthy donors. As for the study in general: Earlier, approximately 180 million T cells were analyzed, and 90 million to 120 million unique TCR beta sequences were found among them.

PCR amplification relied on 60 Vbeta primers (plus 13 Jbeta primers). Data came from immunoSEQ multiplex PCR; TCRdb stores just in-frame clones and leaves some out. The table has about 110,000 clones, roughly 15% seen once. The length of the CDR3 is 14 residues. Trimming shortened V by 4 bases and J by 5 bases, and 14 bases separated the two germline ends. Germline assignment: CDR1 SQVTM and CDR2 ANQGSEA. This clone was counted ten times or more. Its cognate antigen is unknown. Overall study results and limits: What TCR beta sequences reportedly achieved was accurate prediction of HLA-A and HLA-B alleles in most subjects. Exclusion applied to some V segments, including TRBV6-2 and TRBV6-3, as they were indistinguishable.

The V gene is TRBV29-1, the J gene TRBJ1-4, with D possibly matching TRBD1 (5 bases). The clonotype comes from a female donor in good health and CMV-seronegative. The material sequenced was PBMCs. The chain's CDR3 is CSVAISAGNEKLFF. The CDR3 region has the DNA TGCAGCGTTGCCATAAGTGCAGGGAATGAAAAACTGTTTTTT.